Each of the 26 T cell receptor beta chains below was sequenced from the same sample in a study of cytomegalovirus exposure and HLA in healthy donors. Sequencing used immunoSEQ multiplex PCR; TCRdb keeps in-frame clones, though not all of them. Of roughly 75,000 clones listed, approximately 94% are singletons. Sequenced input: PBMCs. The receptors originated from a woman in her late teens or twenties in good health and CMV-seropositive.

V usage is TRBV28 and J usage is TRBJ1-2; D might be TRBD1 (5 bases). CDR1 MDHEN and CDR2 SYDVKM come from the germline V gene. The ends were cut back, 5 bases at V and 5 bases at J, with 9 bases in the middle. The CDR3 has 12 amino acids. The CDR3 protein is CASSLRGYGYTF. DNA of the CDR3: TGTGCCAGCAGTCTGCGGGGGTATGGCTACACCTTC.

V gene TRBV28 combines with J gene TRBJ1-1; D is uncertain. V lost 6 bases and J lost 7, with 12 bases in between. CDR1 is MDHEN, CDR2 SYDVKM, per germline. This CDR3 comprises 12 residues. This chain's CDR3 is CASSPMVDEAFF. The CDR3 bases are TGTGCCAGCAGCCCCATGGTAGATGAAGCTTTCTTT.

V gene TRBV11-2 combines with J gene TRBJ1-4; D uncertain. This CDR3 region has 14 residues. Germline V gene lookup returns CDR1 SGHAT and CDR2 FQNNGV. Trimming took off 2 bases at V and 7 bases at J, with 11 bases between the two ends. CDR3 nucleotide sequence: TGTGCCAGCAGCTTAAGAGGGTCGTTTGAAAAACTGTTTTTT. Translated: CASSLRGSFEKLFF. Full variable domain (remainder filled in from reference TRBV11-2 and TRBJ1-4): EAGVAQSPRYKIIEKRQSVAFWCNPISGHATLYWYQQILGQGPKLLIQFQNNGVVDDSQLPKDRFSAERLKGVDSTLKIQPAKLEDSAVYLCASSLRGSFEKLFFGSGTQLSVL.

This chain uses TRBV25-1 with TRBJ2-1, with a tentative D call TRBD2 (5 bases). There are 15 residues in the CDR3. V was clipped by 3 bases and J by 3 bases, with 12 bases between them. CDR1 and CDR2 (germline): MGHDK, SYGVNS. CDR3 region: CASSDLPGDYNEQFF. CDR3 coding DNA: TGTGCCAGCAGTGATCTCCCCGGGGACTACAATGAGCAGTTCTTC.

The chain is built from TRBV7-9 and TRBJ1-2; 8 nucleotides agree with TRBD1. This CDR3 contains 17 residues. The V segment lost 4 bases and the J segment 4 bases; nucleotides outside the gene matches: 14. CDR1 is SEHNR, CDR2 FQNEAQ, per germline (reference sequence). CDR3 amino acids: CASSSLPSGGNGYGYTF. The DNA of the CDR3 is TGTGCCAGCAGCTCTCTCCCTTCAGGGGGCAATGGCTATGGCTACACCTTC. Complete variable domain (other parts from reference TRBV7-9 and TRBJ1-2): DTGVSQNPRHKITKRGQNVTFRCDPISEHNRLYWYRQTLGQGPEFLTYFQNEAQLEKSRLLSDRFSAERPKGSFSTLEIQRTEQGDSAMYLCASSSLPSGGNGYGYTFGSGTRLTVV.

The chain recombines TRBV10-1 with TRBJ2-7, with D possibly TRBD2 on 6 matching bases. Looked up from germline, CDR1 is WNHNN and CDR2 is SYGVQD (reference sequence). The germline V and J ends were trimmed by 1 base and 4 bases, with 20 bases remaining between them. The CDR3 has 17 amino acids. CDR3 region: CASSEWAGYGGFYEQYF. In DNA, the CDR3 is TGCGCCAGCAGTGAGTGGGCGGGGTATGGGGGGTTTTACGAGCAGTACTTC.

The V and J genes are TRBV7-9 and TRBJ1-1, with 10 bases fitting TRBD1. The junction had 9 bases not matched to a gene; V was cut back by 6 bases and J by 5 bases. This CDR3 contains 15 residues. The germline V gene encodes CDR1 SEHNR and CDR2 FQNEAQ (reference sequence). DNA of the CDR3: TGTGCCAGCAGAAGACAGGGGGCAAGCGGGACTGAAGCTTTCTTT. Protein sequence: CASRRQGASGTEAFF.

The chain recombines TRBV7-2 with TRBJ2-7; 8 bases align to TRBD2. Germline lookup yields CDR1 SGHTA and CDR2 FQGNSA. V dropped 2 bases and J dropped 0; count of bases not matched to a gene: 3. This CDR3 contains 15 residues. The CDR3 is CASSLNSGGSYEQYF. Written as DNA, the CDR3 is TGTGCCAGCAGCTTAAACAGCGGGGGCTCCTACGAGCAGTACTTC.

The V and J genes are TRBV2 and TRBJ2-3; 7 bases fit TRBD2. The germline V gene has CDR1 SNHLY and CDR2 FYNNEI. The CDR3 length is 17 residues. The J segment lost 3 bases and the V segment lost 0 bases, leaving 9 bases of the junction unmatched. DNA for the CDR3: TGTGCCAGCAGTGAAGCGCGGGAGTCCCAACTTACAGATACGCAGTATTTT. Protein: CASSEARESQLTDTQYF.

This clone was seen only a few times. The V gene is TRBV18, the J gene TRBJ1-1; 8 nucleotides align to TRBD1. The ends lost 4 bases at V and 1 base at J; junction bases unmatched: 8. This CDR3 spans 16 amino acids. Germline loops: CDR1 KGHSH, CDR2 LQKENI. CDR3 bases: TGTGCCAGCTCACAGGGACAGGTGGGAGCGAACACTGAAGCTTTCTTT. Translating it yields CASSQGQVGANTEAFF.

The chain's CDR3 is CASSVGDRPNTEAFF. In DNA, the CDR3 is TGTGCCAGCAGCGTAGGGGACAGACCGAACACTGAAGCTTTCTTT. The chain links TRBV9 to TRBJ1-1; 7 bases agree with TRBD1. CDR3 length: 15 amino acids. CDR1 is SGDLS and CDR2 is YYNGEE in the germline V gene. The J segment lost 1 base and the V segment lost 0 bases, leaving 3 bases of the junction unmatched.

The CDR3 DNA follows: TGTGCCAGCAGCACCCCCCGACAGGGCGGCACCGGGGAGCTGTTTTTT. Translation: CASSTPRQGGTGELFF. This chain links TRBV9 with TRBJ2-2; 7 bases are a match to TRBD1. Trimming took 4 bases from V and 4 from J; bases not matched to a gene: 10. The CDR3 contains 16 residues. Germline CDR1 and CDR2: SGDLS and YYNGEE.

This chain links TRBV19 with TRBJ2-2; 12 positions agree with TRBD2. The CDR3 is 18 amino acids. From germline, CDR1 is LNHDA and CDR2 SQIVND (reference sequence). Unmatched junction bases numbered 9, after V lost 3 bases and J lost 4 bases. Here the CDR3 reads CASSIAASGGVPTGELFF. The CDR3 DNA sequence: TGTGCCAGTAGTATTGCGGCTAGCGGGGGGGTTCCCACCGGGGAGCTGTTTTTT.

The genes are TRBV4-3 and TRBJ1-2; D is possibly TRBD1 (6 bases). Germline CDR1 and CDR2: LGHNA and YSLEER. Trimming removed 0 bases from V and 8 bases from J, with 13 bases in between. This CDR3 comprises 14 residues. The CDR3 loop is CASSQEQGGRGYTF. The CDR3 region has the DNA TGCGCCAGCAGCCAAGAACAGGGTGGTCGGGGCTACACCTTC.

The V and J genes are TRBV9 and TRBJ2-6; 8 positions match TRBD1. CDR1 and CDR2 (germline): SGDLS, YYNGEE. The CDR3 is 19 amino acids. The junction had 14 bases not matched to a gene; V was cut back by 4 bases and J by 2 bases. The chain's CDR3 is CASSLKLPGQDTGANVLTF. The CDR3, as DNA: TGTGCCAGCAGCCTGAAATTACCGGGACAGGATACTGGGGCCAACGTCCTGACTTTC.

The chain joins TRBV5-1 to TRBJ1-3; 7 nucleotides agree with TRBD1. CDR3 length: 15 residues. The trim removed 5 bases at V and 4 bases at J, leaving 9 bases unmatched. Germline V CDR1 and CDR2: SGHRS, YFSETQ. The CDR3 DNA sequence: TGCGCCAGCAGACGGAATACAGGGGAAGGAAACACCATATATTTT. Its protein product is CASRRNTGEGNTIYF. Drawing the rest from reference TRBV5-1 and TRBJ1-3, the complete variable domain is KAGVTQTPRYLIKTRGQQVTLSCSPISGHRSVSWYQQTPGQGLQFLFEYFSETQRNKGNFPGRFSGRQFSNSRSEMNVSTLELGDSALYLCASRRNTGEGNTIYFGEGSWLTVV.

This chain links TRBV7-3 with TRBJ2-1; D remains ambiguous. Germline V CDR1 and CDR2: SGHTA, FQGTGA. This CDR3 comprises 15 residues. V gave up 5 bases and J gave up 4 bases, with 15 bases separating them. CDR3 protein: CASSLDTNNYNEQFF. The CDR3 DNA follows: TGTGCCAGCAGCCTTGACACCAACAATTACAATGAGCAGTTCTTC.

This chain joins TRBV19 and TRBJ1-5; D gene ambiguous. From germline, CDR1 is LNHDA and CDR2 SQIVND (reference sequence). Trimming removed 3 bases at V and 4 bases at J, with 7 bases between. This CDR3 is 13 amino acids long. The CDR3 protein is CASSISLNQPQHF. CDR3 nucleotides: TGTGCCAGTAGTATCAGTTTAAATCAGCCCCAGCATTTT.

This clone was observed a single time. This rearrangement joins TRBV6-1 to TRBJ1-6; the match to TRBD1 covers 7 bases. This CDR3 spans 15 amino acids. Germline assignment: CDR1 MNHNS and CDR2 SASEGT. V lost 3 bases, J lost 6 bases, and 5 bases stayed unmatched. The CDR3 DNA is TGTGCCAGCAGTGACCAGGGGGTCATTAATTCACCCCTCCACTTT. Translated: CASSDQGVINSPLHF.

This clone appeared a single time. This chain links TRBV28 with TRBJ1-2; 8 bases match TRBD1. The germline gives CDR1 MDHEN, CDR2 SYDVKM. V trimming: 8 bases; J trimming: 4 bases; junction bases outside the gene matches: 12. The CDR3 length is 15 residues. CDR3 DNA: TGTGCCAGCGGAGCACCCCGGGACAGGTCCTATGGCTACACCTTC. This gives the protein CASGAPRDRSYGYTF.

V and J are TRBV2 and TRBJ2-5; the match to TRBD1 covers 12 bases. Germline V lookup: CDR1 SNHLY, CDR2 FYNNEI. The trim removed 5 bases at V and 5 bases at J, leaving 6 bases unmatched. The CDR3 sequence is 15 residues long. The CDR3, as DNA: TGTGCCAGCAGTAGGGACAGGGGGCTTACGGAGACCCAGTACTTC. It specifies CASSRDRGLTETQYF.

CDR3 DNA: TGCGCCAGCAGCCCTGGGACTGCCGCTAGCACAGATACGCAGTATTTT. It specifies CASSPGTAASTDTQYF. The chain is built from TRBV5-1 and TRBJ2-3; the D gene is possibly TRBD2 (6 bases). Germline loops: CDR1 SGHRS, CDR2 YFSETQ. The V end was cut by 4 bases, the J end by 0 bases, with 15 bases between. CDR3 length: 16 residues. The full variable domain, rest sourced from reference TRBV5-1 and TRBJ2-3, is KAGVTQTPRYLIKTRGQQVTLSCSPISGHRSVSWYQQTPGQGLQFLFEYFSETQRNKGNFPGRFSGRQFSNSRSEMNVSTLELGDSALYLCASSPGTAASTDTQYFGPGTRLTVL.

This clone was recorded once. V gene TRBV5-6 combines with J gene TRBJ1-6; the match to TRBD1 covers 8 bases. The CDR3 loop spans 14 amino acids. The junction had 3 bases not matched to a gene; V was cut back by 3 bases and J by 7 bases. The germline V gene encodes CDR1 SGHDT and CDR2 YYEEEE. This CDR3 reads CASSWGQVNSPLHF. CDR3 sequence (DNA): TGTGCCAGCAGCTGGGGACAGGTGAATTCACCCCTCCACTTT.

The rearrangement joins TRBV5-1 to TRBJ1-3; D remains ambiguous. This CDR3 region has 15 residues. Trimming left V 0 bases short and J 0 bases short, with 7 bases between. Germline V gives CDR1 SGHRS, CDR2 YFSETQ. This CDR3 is CASSLETSSGNTIYF. The CDR3 DNA reads as TGCGCCAGCAGCTTGGAGACTAGCTCTGGAAACACCATATATTTT.

This chain connects TRBV18 to TRBJ2-7, with D maybe TRBD2 (7 bases). Germline V gives CDR1 KGHSH, CDR2 LQKENI. With 1 base removed from V and 5 bases from J, the gap between germline ends came to 12 bases. The CDR3 contains 14 residues. In DNA form, the CDR3 reads TGTGCCAGCTCACCACGGGGGCGGGAGAACGAGCAGTACTTC. It is translated as CASSPRGRENEQYF.

The chain couples TRBV4-2 to TRBJ1-1; no clear D gene. CDR1 is LGHNA and CDR2 is YNFKEQ in the germline V gene. V was trimmed by 0 bases and J by 2 bases, leaving 10 bases between them. The CDR3 has 15 amino acids. The CDR3 reads CASSQDPDSNTEAFF. The CDR3 DNA sequence: TGTGCCAGCAGCCAAGACCCGGACTCTAACACTGAAGCTTTCTTT.